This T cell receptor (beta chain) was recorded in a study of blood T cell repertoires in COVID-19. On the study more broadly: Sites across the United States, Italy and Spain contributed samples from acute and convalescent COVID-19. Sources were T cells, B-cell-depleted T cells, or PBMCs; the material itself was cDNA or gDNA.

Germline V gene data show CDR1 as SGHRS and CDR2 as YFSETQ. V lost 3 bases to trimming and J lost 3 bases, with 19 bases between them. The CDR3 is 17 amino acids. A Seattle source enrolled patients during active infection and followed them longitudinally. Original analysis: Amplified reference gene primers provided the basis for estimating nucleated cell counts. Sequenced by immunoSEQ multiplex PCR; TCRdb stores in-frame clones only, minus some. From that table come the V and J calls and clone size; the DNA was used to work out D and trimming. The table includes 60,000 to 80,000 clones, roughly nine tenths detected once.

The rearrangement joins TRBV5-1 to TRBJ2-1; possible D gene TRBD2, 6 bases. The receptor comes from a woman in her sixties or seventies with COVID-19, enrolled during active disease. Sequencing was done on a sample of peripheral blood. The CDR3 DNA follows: TGCGCCAGCAGCTGGGCGGGACTCCAAGGCAGCTACAATGAGCAGTTCTTC. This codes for CASSWAGLQGSYNEQFF.